One and the same sample provided the 20 T cell receptor beta chains below, sequenced in a study of human T cells and chemical hapten exposure. TCRdb analysed the RACE reads with MiXCR anew, one entry per CDR3 protein. In the table there are around 380,000 distinct CDR3 sequences, roughly 6% of which are singletons. The time point: pre-sensitization, week 0. Treatment meaning: therapeutic diphenylcyclopropenone sensitization with weekly scalp DPC. This specimen consisted of whole blood, obtained in connection with sensitization to the hapten diphenylcyclopropenone (DPC). The receptors shown here come from a woman aged 18-35 years with alopecia areata. Some clones in this sample may be carry-over from other donors' samples.

This clonotype was counted between two and nine times. The chain couples TRBV20-1 to TRBJ2-1, with 11 positions matching TRBD2. CDR1 and CDR2 (germline): DFQATT, SNEGSKA (reference sequence). Trimming cost V 0 bases and J 6 bases; bases outside gene matches: 4. The length of the CDR3 is 15 residues. The CDR3 is CSAREGTSGFNEQFF. The DNA for the CDR3 is TGCAGTGCTAGAGAGGGGACTAGCGGTTTCAATGAGCAGTTCTTC.

This clonotype has a handful of counts. The CDR3 spells CASSRQGGARHGYTF. In nucleotides, the CDR3 is TGTGCCAGCAGTCGACAGGGAGGGGCGAGGCATGGCTACACCTTC. V gene TRBV12-3 or TRBV12-4 combines with J gene TRBJ1-2, with 7 bases fitting TRBD1. V was pared by 5 bases and J by 6 bases, with 12 bases of the junction left unmatched. The CDR3 is 15 amino acids.

This clonotype showed up many times. The rearrangement links TRBV6-5 to TRBJ2-1; 7 bases align to TRBD1. The ends lost 6 bases at V and 3 bases at J; junction bases unmatched: 11. The germline gives CDR1 MNHEY, CDR2 SVGAGI. CDR3 length equals 16 residues. CDR3 sequence: CASSRTSRGYYNEQFF. The CDR3 DNA sequence: TGTGCCAGCAGCCGTACGTCCAGGGGGTACTACAATGAGCAGTTCTTC.

Of note for this clonotype: Relative to the germline gene, one junction end is altered; a read error may explain this. The V call is TRBV10-3, the J call TRBJ1-2; TRBD1 might be the D (5 bases). The germline gives CDR1 ENHRY, CDR2 SYGVKD. The length of the CDR3 is 13 residues. CDR3 region: CAISERGEGGYSF. CDR3 in DNA: TGTGCCATCAGTGAACGGGGGGAAGGTGGCTACTCCTTC.

This clonotype was observed a few times. J is TRBJ2-7 and V is TRBV15; D is perhaps TRBD2 (5 bases). The germline V and J ends were trimmed by 0 bases and 7 bases, with 10 bases remaining between them. This CDR3 contains 13 residues. The germline CDR1 and CDR2 sequences are LNHNV and YYDKDF (reference sequence). CDR3 nucleotide sequence: TGTGCCACCAGCAGAGATCGGGGAAGAGAGCAGTACTTC. As protein: CATSRDRGREQYF.

This clonotype showed up many times. The chain has TRBV27 and TRBJ1-6; a weak D match, TRBD1 (5 bases). The CDR3 has 16 amino acids. CDR1 and CDR2 from the germline V gene are MNHEY and SMNVEV (reference sequence). The V and J ends lost 5 bases and 10 bases respectively, with 21 bases between them. CDR3 DNA sequence: TGTGCCAGCAGTCTAAGGGGTCCCGTCCTCAGCTCACCCCTCCACTTT. This gives the protein CASSLRGPVLSSPLHF.

There are many counts of this clonotype. The chain carries TRBV6-2 or TRBV6-3 and TRBJ2-3, with D perhaps matching TRBD1 or TRBD2 (6 bases each). Germline assignment: CDR1 MNHEY and CDR2 SVGEGT. Trimming stripped 7 bases from V and 4 bases from J, with 18 bases between. The CDR3 consists of 15 residues. The CDR3 DNA reads as TGTGCCAGCAAGGAGGGGGTTCTGCACGCAGATACGCAGTATTTT. Amino acids: CASKEGVLHADTQYF.

This clonotype has more than one count but fewer than ten. The rearrangement uses TRBV28 and TRBJ1-4, with a possible D match to TRBD1 (5 bases). Germline lookup yields CDR1 MDHEN and CDR2 SYDVKM. V was clipped by 4 bases and J by 7 bases, with 13 bases between them. The CDR3 has 14 residues. The DNA of the CDR3 is TGTGCCAGCAGTTGGGACTATAGCGGTGAAAAACTGTTTTTT. Its translation: CASSWDYSGEKLFF.

This clonotype has a handful of counts. The CDR3 DNA reads TGTGCCAGCAGTTTTAGGCGGGGGGGCCCTACGCAGTATTTT. Its translation is CASSFRRGGPTQYF. This chain joins TRBV27 and TRBJ2-3; 9 nucleotides match TRBD2. Germline CDR1 and CDR2: MNHEY and SMNVEV (reference sequence). Trimming at V came to 3 bases and at J to 8 bases, leaving 6 bases not matched to a gene. There are 14 residues in the CDR3.

This clonotype has only a few counts. The chain links TRBV6-4 to TRBJ1-6; no reliable D call. V was trimmed by 2 bases and J by 14 bases, leaving 10 bases between them. This CDR3 contains 12 residues. Germline-derived CDR1 and CDR2 are MRHNA and SNTAGT. The CDR3 sequence: CASSDDGMSLHF. CDR3 in DNA: TGTGCCAGCAGTGACGACGGGATGTCCCTCCACTTT.

This clonotype was observed at least ten times. The genes are TRBV20-1 and TRBJ1-2, with D perhaps matching TRBD1 (5 bases). Germline loops: CDR1 DFQATT, CDR2 SNEGSKA (reference sequence). V lost 3 bases, J lost 3 bases, and 11 bases lay in between. There are 13 residues in the CDR3. The CDR3 nucleotides are TGCAGTGCTAGTAAGGGGTTGGACTATGGCTACACCTTC. This gives the protein CSASKGLDYGYTF.

A note on this clonotype: This clone may be a read error of a much larger clone one base away. The chain is built from TRBV27 and TRBJ2-7, with TRBD1 identical over 7 bases. The junction had 8 bases not matched to a gene; V was cut back by 2 bases and J by 4 bases. CDR3 length: 15 amino acids. Germline V gene sequence: CDR1 MNHEY, CDR2 SMNVEV (reference sequence). The CDR3 DNA reads TGTGCCAGCAGTTTAGAGCAGGGGGTGTCGTACGAGCAGTACTTC. Residues: CASSLEQGVSYEQYF.

This sequence joins TRBV24-1 and TRBJ1-1; tentatively, D is TRBD1 (6 bases). The V and J ends lost 3 bases and 11 bases respectively, with 15 bases between them. The CDR3 is 13 residues long. Germline V CDR1 and CDR2: KGHDR, SFDVKD. The CDR3 is CATSDLWTDVAFF. CDR3 nucleotides: TGTGCCACCAGTGATCTTTGGACAGACGTTGCTTTCTTT.

This clonotype has at least ten counts. J is TRBJ1-1 and V is TRBV12-3 or TRBV12-4; TRBD1 agrees at 7 bases. The CDR3 has 13 residues. V was clipped by 6 bases and J by 4 bases; unmatched bases: 5. In nucleotides, the CDR3 is TGTGCCAGCAGGGTCCCAGGGGGCACTGAAGCTTTCTTT. This encodes CASRVPGGTEAFF.

The chain is built from TRBV28 and TRBJ2-2, with 8 bases identical to TRBD1. With V trimmed by 3 bases and J by 4 bases, 7 bases remained unmatched. Germline values: CDR1 MDHEN, CDR2 SYDVKM. The CDR3 totals 16 residues. DNA of the CDR3: TGTGCCAGCAGTTTGGTAGATGACAGGGGCACCGGGGAGCTGTTTTTT. Its protein product is CASSLVDDRGTGELFF.

This clonotype has a count of ten or more. This chain uses TRBV6-4 with TRBJ2-5; D is possibly TRBD1 (5 bases). The length of the CDR3 is 13 residues. V was pared by 3 bases and J by 2 bases, with 7 bases between. The germline CDR1 and CDR2 sequences are MRHNA and SNTAGT. CDR3 sequence reads: CASSEGPQETQYF. The CDR3 DNA follows: TGTGCCAGCAGTGAGGGGCCGCAAGAGACCCAGTACTTC.

This chain uses TRBV6-2 or TRBV6-3 with TRBJ2-7, with unresolved D. There are 13 residues in the CDR3. V was pared by 1 base and J by 4 bases, with 8 bases between. CDR1 and CDR2 from the germline V gene are MNHEY and SVGEGT. The CDR3 reads CASSYFWAYEQYF. CDR3 DNA sequence: TGTGCCAGCAGTTACTTCTGGGCGTACGAGCAGTACTTC.

There are a few counts of this clonotype. This chain connects TRBV6-1 to TRBJ1-3, with TRBD1 as a possible D gene (6 bases). Trimming removed 8 bases from V and 0 bases from J, with 17 bases in between. The V gene's germline CDR1 is MNHNS and CDR2 SASEGT. The CDR3 is 16 residues long. The CDR3 DNA reads TGTGCCAGCGAATGGGCACGACAGGCCTCTGGAAACACCATATATTTT. Protein sequence: CASEWARQASGNTIYF.

In its sample, this clonotype was seen many times. V is TRBV29-1 and J is TRBJ2-3; 7 nucleotides match TRBD1. Trimming took 6 bases from V and 0 from J; bases not matched to a gene: 3. The CDR3 runs 13 residues. CDR1 and CDR2 from the germline V gene are SQVTM and ANQGSEA. For the CDR3, the DNA is TGCAGCGTCCGACAGGGCAGCACAGATACGCAGTATTTT. Its translation is CSVRQGSTDTQYF.

The chain combines TRBV28 with TRBJ1-1, with D hard to call. This CDR3 has 14 amino acids. CDR1 and CDR2 from the germline V gene are MDHEN and SYDVKM. Trimming took 3 bases from V and 0 from J, leaving 8 bases between them. CDR3 protein: CASSLRVMNTEAFF. DNA for the CDR3: TGTGCCAGCAGTTTGAGGGTCATGAACACTGAAGCTTTCTTT.